This T cell receptor beta chain was sequenced in a study of cytomegalovirus exposure and HLA in healthy donors. Study-level findings and limits: Cytomegalovirus association was listed for about 150 TCR beta chains. Subsequent analysis showed first-cohort TCR clusters tending to co-occur in some 110 validation repertoires.

Profiling relied on immunoSEQ multiplex PCR, and the TCRdb table lists in-frame clones only, not all of them. The sample gives about 160,000 clones, around 92% of which show up once; 4% to 4.5% is in the top ten. To note about this clone: What it recognizes is unknown.

The sequence was obtained from a man between 18 and 29 years old in good health and CMV-seropositive. Material: PBMCs.

DNA for the CDR3: TGTGCCAGCAAACCGACTAGCGGGAGTACCGGGGAGCTGTTTTTT. It codes for CASKPTSGSTGELFF. The chain recombines TRBV6-5 with TRBJ2-2, with 12 bases fitting TRBD2. The CDR3 spans 15 residues. With V trimmed by 7 bases and J by 5 bases, 5 bases remained unmatched. Germline V gene lookup returns CDR1 MNHEY and CDR2 SVGAGI.